Listed here are 2 T cell receptor beta chains from one sample, sequenced in a study of T and B cells in COVID-19 patients. Multiplex PCR with BIOMED2 TRB-A/B primer pools amplified TRB rearrangements. Each CDR3 protein gets one entry after TCRdb re-called the multiplex PCR reads with MiXCR. Among approximately 5,000 distinct CDR3 sequences listed, about 25% were seen once. Each TRB amplification used about 250-550 ng of genomic DNA from blood. The specimen sequenced was blood. The receptors were sampled from a human donor with active COVID-19.

This clonotype appeared a few times. The V and J genes are TRBV28 and TRBJ2-5, with D hard to call. V dropped 3 bases and J dropped 7 bases, with 6 bases sitting between them. Germline V gene data show CDR1 as MDHEN and CDR2 as SYDVKM. This CDR3 contains 11 residues. The CDR3 protein is CASSFSRTQYF. CDR3 bases: TGTGCCAGCAGTTTCAGTCGGACCCAGTACTTC.

This clonotype was counted between two and nine times. The V gene is TRBV20-1, the J gene TRBJ2-1, with D hard to call. The CDR3 spans 13 residues. V shed 2 bases and J shed 4 bases, with 9 bases lying between them. CDR1 DFQATT and CDR2 SNEGSKA come from the germline V gene (reference sequence). CDR3: CSARPGGYNEQFF. CDR3 coding DNA: TGCAGTGCTAGACCGGGTGGTTACAATGAGCAGTTCTTC.